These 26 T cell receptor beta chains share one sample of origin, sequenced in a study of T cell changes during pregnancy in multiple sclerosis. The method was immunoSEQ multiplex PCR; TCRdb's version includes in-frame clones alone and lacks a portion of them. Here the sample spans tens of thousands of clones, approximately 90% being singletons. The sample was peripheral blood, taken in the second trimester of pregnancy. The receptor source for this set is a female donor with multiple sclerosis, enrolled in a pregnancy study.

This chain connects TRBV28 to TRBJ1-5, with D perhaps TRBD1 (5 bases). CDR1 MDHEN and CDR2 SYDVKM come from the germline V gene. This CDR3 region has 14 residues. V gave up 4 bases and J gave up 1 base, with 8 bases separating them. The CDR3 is CASSSGHSNQPQHF. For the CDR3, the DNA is TGTGCCAGCAGTTCCGGACACAGCAATCAGCCCCAGCATTTT. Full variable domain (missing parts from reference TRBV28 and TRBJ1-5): DVKVTQSSRYLVKRTGEKVFLECVQDMDHENMFWYRQDPGLGLRLIYFSYDVKMKEKGDIPEGYSVSREKKERFSLILESASTNQTSMYLCASSSGHSNQPQHFGDGTRLSIL.

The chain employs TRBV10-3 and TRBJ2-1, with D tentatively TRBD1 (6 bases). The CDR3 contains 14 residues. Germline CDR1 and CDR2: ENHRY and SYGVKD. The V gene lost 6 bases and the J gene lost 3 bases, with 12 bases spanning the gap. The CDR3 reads CAIRAGAYYNEQFF. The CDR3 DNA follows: TGTGCCATCAGAGCAGGGGCGTACTACAATGAGCAGTTCTTC.

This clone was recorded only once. The CDR3 loop is CATGTSGGTPYNEQFF. Written as DNA, the CDR3 is TGTGCCACGGGGACTAGCGGGGGGACTCCATACAATGAGCAGTTCTTC. This chain uses TRBV2 with TRBJ2-1; 15 positions agree with TRBD2. The CDR3 runs to 16 residues. CDR1 and CDR2 (germline): SNHLY, FYNNEI. The ends lost 10 bases at V and 4 bases at J; junction bases unmatched: 8.

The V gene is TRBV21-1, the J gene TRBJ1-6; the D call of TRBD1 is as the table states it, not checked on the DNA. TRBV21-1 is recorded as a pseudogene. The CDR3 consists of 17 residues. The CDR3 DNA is TGTGCCAGCAGCCTCAGGGGGCGCGGGGCCTATAATTCACCCCTCCACTTT. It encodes CASSLRGRGAYNSPLHF.

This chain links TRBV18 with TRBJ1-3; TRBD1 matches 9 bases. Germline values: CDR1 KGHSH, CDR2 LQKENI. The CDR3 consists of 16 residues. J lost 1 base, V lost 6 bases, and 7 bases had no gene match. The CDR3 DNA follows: TGTGCCAGCTCCCCGACAGGGGGTGTATCTGGAAACACCATATATTTT. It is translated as CASSPTGGVSGNTIYF.

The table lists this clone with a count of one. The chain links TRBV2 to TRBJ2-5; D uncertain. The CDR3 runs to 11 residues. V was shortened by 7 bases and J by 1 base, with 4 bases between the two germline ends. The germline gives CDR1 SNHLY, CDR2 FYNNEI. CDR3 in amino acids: CASTFQETQYF. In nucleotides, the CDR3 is TGTGCCAGCACATTCCAAGAGACCCAGTACTTC.

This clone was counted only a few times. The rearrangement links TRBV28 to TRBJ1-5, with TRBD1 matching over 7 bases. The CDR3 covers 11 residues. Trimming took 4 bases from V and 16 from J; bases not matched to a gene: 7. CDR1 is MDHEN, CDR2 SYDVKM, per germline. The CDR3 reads CASSYPGQTHF. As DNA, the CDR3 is TGTGCCAGCAGTTACCCGGGACAGACCCATTTT.

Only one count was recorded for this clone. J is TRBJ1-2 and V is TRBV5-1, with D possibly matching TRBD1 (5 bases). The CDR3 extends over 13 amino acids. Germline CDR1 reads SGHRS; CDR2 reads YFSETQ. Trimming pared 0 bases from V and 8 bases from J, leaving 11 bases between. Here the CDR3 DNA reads TGCGCCAGCAGCTTGGTAGGGGAGGTAGGCTACACCTTC. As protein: CASSLVGEVGYTF.

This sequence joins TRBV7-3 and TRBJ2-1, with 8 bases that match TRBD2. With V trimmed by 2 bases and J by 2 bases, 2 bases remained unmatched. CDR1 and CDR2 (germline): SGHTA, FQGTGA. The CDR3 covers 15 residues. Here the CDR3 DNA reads TGTGCCAGCAGCTTAGCGGGGGGCGCCTACAATGAGCAGTTCTTC. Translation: CASSLAGGAYNEQFF.

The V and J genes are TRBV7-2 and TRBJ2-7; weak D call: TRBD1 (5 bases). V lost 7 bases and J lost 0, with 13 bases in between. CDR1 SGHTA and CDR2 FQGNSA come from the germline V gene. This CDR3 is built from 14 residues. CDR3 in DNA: TGTGCCAGCACCTCCAACAGGTTCTCCTACGAGCAGTACTTC. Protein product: CASTSNRFSYEQYF.

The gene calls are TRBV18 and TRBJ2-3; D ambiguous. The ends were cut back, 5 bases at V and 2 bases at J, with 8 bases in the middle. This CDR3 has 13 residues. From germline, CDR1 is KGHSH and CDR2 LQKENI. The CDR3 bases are TGTGCCAGCTCAGGCAGGAACACAGATACGCAGTATTTT. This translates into CASSGRNTDTQYF.

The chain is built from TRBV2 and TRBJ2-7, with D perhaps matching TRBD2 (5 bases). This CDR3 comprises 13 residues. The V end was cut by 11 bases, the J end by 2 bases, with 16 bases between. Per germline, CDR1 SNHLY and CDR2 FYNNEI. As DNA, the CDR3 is TGTGCCGGAGCGGTAGCAGGCGCCTACGAGCAGTACTTC. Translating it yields CAGAVAGAYEQYF.

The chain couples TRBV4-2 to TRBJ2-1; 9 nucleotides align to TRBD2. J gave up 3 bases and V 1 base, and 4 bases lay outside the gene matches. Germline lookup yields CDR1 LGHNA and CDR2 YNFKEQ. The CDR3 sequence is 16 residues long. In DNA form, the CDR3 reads TGTGCCAGCAGCCAAGTTGGCGGGGGGGGCTACAATGAGCAGTTCTTC. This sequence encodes CASSQVGGGGYNEQFF.

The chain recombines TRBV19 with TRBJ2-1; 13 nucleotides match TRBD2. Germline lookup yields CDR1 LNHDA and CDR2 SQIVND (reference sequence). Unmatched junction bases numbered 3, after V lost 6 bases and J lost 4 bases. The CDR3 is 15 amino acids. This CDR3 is CASSLLAGGYNEQFF. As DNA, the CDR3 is TGTGCCAGTAGCCTACTAGCGGGGGGGTACAATGAGCAGTTCTTC.

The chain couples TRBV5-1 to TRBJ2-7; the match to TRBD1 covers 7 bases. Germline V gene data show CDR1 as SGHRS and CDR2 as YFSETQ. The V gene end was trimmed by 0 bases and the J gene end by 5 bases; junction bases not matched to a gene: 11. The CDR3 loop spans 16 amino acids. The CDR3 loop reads CASSLVPGQVGNEQYF. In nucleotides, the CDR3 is TGCGCCAGCAGCTTGGTTCCCGGACAGGTGGGGAACGAGCAGTACTTC.

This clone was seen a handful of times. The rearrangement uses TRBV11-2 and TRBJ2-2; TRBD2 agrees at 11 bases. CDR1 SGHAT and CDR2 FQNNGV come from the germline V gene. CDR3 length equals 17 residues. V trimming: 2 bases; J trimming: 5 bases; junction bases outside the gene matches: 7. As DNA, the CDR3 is TGTGCCAGCAGCTTAAGGTCTAGCGGGGGGAAGACCGGGGAGCTGTTTTTT. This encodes CASSLRSSGGKTGELFF.

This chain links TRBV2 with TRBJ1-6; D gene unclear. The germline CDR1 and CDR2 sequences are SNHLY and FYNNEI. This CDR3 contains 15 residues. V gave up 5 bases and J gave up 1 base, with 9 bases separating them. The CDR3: CASSIGVSYNSPLHF. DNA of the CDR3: TGTGCCAGCAGTATCGGGGTGTCCTATAATTCACCCCTCCACTTT.

The CDR3 here is CASSAHRGGYTF. In DNA, the CDR3 is TGTGCCAGCAGTGCACACAGGGGGGGCTACACCTTC. The chain carries TRBV27 and TRBJ1-2, with 8 bases fitting TRBD1. Germline CDR1 reads MNHEY; CDR2 reads SMNVEV (reference sequence). This CDR3 has 12 residues. Trimming took 5 bases from V and 8 from J; bases not matched to a gene: 4.

The CDR3 region is CATSRATGSYSNQPQHF. In DNA, the CDR3 is TGTGCCACCAGCAGGGCGACAGGATCGTATAGCAATCAGCCCCAGCATTTT. V and J are TRBV15 and TRBJ1-5; D possibly corresponds to TRBD1 (6 bases). V was clipped by 3 bases and J by 0 bases, with 15 bases between them. This CDR3 has 17 amino acids. CDR1 and CDR2 (germline): LNHNV, YYDKDF (reference sequence).

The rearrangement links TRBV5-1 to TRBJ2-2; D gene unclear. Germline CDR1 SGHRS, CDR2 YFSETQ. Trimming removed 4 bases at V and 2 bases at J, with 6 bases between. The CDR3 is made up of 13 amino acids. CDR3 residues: CASSGQNTGELFF. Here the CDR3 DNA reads TGCGCCAGCAGCGGGCAAAACACCGGGGAGCTGTTTTTT.

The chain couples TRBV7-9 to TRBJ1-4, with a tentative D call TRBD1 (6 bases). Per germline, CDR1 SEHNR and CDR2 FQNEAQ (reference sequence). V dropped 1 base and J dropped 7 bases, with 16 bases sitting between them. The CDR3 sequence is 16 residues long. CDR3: CASSLEGTGWAEKLFF. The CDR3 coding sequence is TGTGCCAGCAGCTTAGAGGGAACAGGGTGGGCTGAAAAACTGTTTTTT.

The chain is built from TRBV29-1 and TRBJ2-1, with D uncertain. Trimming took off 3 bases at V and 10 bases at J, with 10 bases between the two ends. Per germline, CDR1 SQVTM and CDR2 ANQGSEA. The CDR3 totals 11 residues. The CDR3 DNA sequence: TGCAGCGTTGAGGGCCCATCAGAGCAGTTCTTC. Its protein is CSVEGPSEQFF.

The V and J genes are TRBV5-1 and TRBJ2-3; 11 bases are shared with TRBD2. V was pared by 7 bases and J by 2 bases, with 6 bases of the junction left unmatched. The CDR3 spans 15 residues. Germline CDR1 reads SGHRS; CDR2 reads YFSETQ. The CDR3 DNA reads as TGCGCCAGCGCAACTAGCGGGGGAACCACAGATACGCAGTATTTT. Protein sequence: CASATSGGTTDTQYF.

The CDR3 reads CASSLGPGQNVYGYTF. The CDR3 region has the DNA TGCGCCAGCAGCTTGGGCCCGGGACAGAACGTCTATGGCTACACCTTC. The V and J genes are TRBV5-1 and TRBJ1-2, with 7 bases identical to TRBD1. This CDR3 comprises 16 residues. Germline lookup yields CDR1 SGHRS and CDR2 YFSETQ. Losses at the gene ends were 0 bases for V and 4 bases for J; bases not matched to a gene: 9.

In nucleotides, the CDR3 is TGTGCCAGCAGTCTTCGACAGGCCTATGGCTACACCTTC. Protein: CASSLRQAYGYTF. The chain carries TRBV28 and TRBJ1-2; D perhaps matches TRBD1 (6 bases). This CDR3 spans 13 amino acids. V was clipped by 5 bases and J by 4 bases, with 11 bases between them. From germline, CDR1 is MDHEN and CDR2 SYDVKM.

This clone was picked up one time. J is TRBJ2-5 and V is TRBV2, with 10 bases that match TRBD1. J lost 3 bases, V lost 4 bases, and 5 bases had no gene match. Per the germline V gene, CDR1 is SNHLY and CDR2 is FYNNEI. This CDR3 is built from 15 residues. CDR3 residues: CASSGSTGGKETQYF. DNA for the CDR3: TGTGCCAGCAGTGGGTCGACAGGGGGCAAAGAGACCCAGTACTTC.